This T cell receptor (beta chain) was recorded in a study of blood T cells in healthy people across ages. Points from the study as a whole: The fall in TCR beta diversity per million T cells was roughly linear with age. Estimates based on one million T cells were treated as lower bounds.

A remark on this clonotype: Its specificity is unknown.

Alongside a J-beta primer mix, a sample-barcoded 5' primer served in a second PCR lasting 7 to 11 cycles. Using its own MiXCR run on the 5' RACE reads, TCRdb lists one record per CDR3 protein. The sample yields some 920,000 distinct CDR3 sequences, approximately 50% seen once. Germline CDR1 is LGHNA and CDR2 is YSLEER. The CDR3 covers 17 residues. The trim removed 0 bases at V and 6 bases at J, leaving 10 bases unmatched. The source material was blood. The sequence was collected from a woman aged 60 to 75 in good health. The chain couples TRBV4-3 to TRBJ2-3, with TRBD2 matching over 9 bases. The CDR3 DNA reads TGCGCCAGCAGCCAAGATGGAGCGGGAGGACCCATGGATACGCAGTATTTT. Translation gives CASSQDGAGGPMDTQYF.